The present entry profiles one TCR beta chain with its context. Its target is not known. The ends lost 7 bases at V and 5 bases at J; junction bases unmatched: 14. Germline CDR1 and CDR2: MDHEN and SYDVKM. The CDR3 has 16 amino acids. The data were obtained in a study of cytomegalovirus exposure and HLA in healthy donors. Study-wide results and limits: With later analysis, a missense DCLRE1C variant became linked to TCR beta V- and J-gene trimming.

The study ran its PCR with 60 Vbeta and 13 Jbeta primers. The repertoire was sequenced with immunoSEQ multiplex PCR; TCRdb's copy has only in-frame clones and lacks some. The data hold around 120,000 clones, with 79% observed a single time. Sequences were obtained from PBMCs. The clonotype was recovered from a woman between 35 and 50 years old in good health and CMV-seronegative. The rearrangement links TRBV28 to TRBJ1-5, with 7 bases lining up with TRBD1. The CDR3 spells CASMAAGTAYDQPQHF. The CDR3, as DNA: TGTGCCAGCATGGCAGCTGGGACAGCTTATGATCAGCCCCAGCATTTT.